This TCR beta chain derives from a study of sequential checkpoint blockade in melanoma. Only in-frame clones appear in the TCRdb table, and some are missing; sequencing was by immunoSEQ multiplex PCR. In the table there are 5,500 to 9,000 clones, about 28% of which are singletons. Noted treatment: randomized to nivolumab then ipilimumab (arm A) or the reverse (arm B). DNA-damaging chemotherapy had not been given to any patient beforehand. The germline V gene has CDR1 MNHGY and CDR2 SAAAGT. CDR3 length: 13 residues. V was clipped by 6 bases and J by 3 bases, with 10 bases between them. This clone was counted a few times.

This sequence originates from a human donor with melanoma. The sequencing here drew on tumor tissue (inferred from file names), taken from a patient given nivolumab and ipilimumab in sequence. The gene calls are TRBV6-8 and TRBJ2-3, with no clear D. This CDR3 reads CASRLIATDTQYF. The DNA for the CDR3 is TGTGCCAGCAGGCTCATCGCGACAGATACGCAGTATTTT.